These 3 T cell receptor beta chains came from one sample sequenced in a study of blood T cell repertoires in COVID-19 (dated by TCRdb to 2020 to 2021). Library generation was performed with the immunoSEQ multiplex PCR assay. Not all clones reach the TCRdb copy of this immuneACCESS table, which keeps in-frame sequences only. Checked studies attribute under half of the gap to unresolved V genes and leave the rest unexplained. Across this sample there are tens of thousands of clones, with 83% seen only once. The ten largest account for roughly a tenth of the sample. Material for sequencing was peripheral blood. These receptors all stem from a man over 45 with COVID-19, enrolled during active disease.

This clone was counted a single time. The chain employs TRBV6-2 or TRBV6-3 and TRBJ2-7, with TRBD2 identical over 8 bases. The CDR3 is 13 amino acids. With 6 bases clipped from V and 2 bases from J, the junction kept 3 bases outside the gene matches. CDR1 is MNHEY, CDR2 SVGEGT, per germline. CDR3 protein: CASSRGLAYEQYF. The CDR3 DNA sequence: TGTGCCAGCAGCAGGGGACTAGCCTACGAGCAGTACTTC.

The J gene is TRBJ1-4, the V gene TRBV27; D gene unclear. The V and J ends lost 4 bases and 5 bases respectively, with 8 bases between them. The CDR3 loop spans 13 amino acids. Germline values: CDR1 MNHEY, CDR2 SMNVEV (reference sequence). CDR3 loop: CASSWRLNEKLFF. The CDR3 nucleotides read TGTGCCAGCAGTTGGCGGTTAAATGAAAAACTGTTTTTT.

The count of this clone is one. The V call is TRBV19, the J call TRBJ1-1; weak D call: TRBD1 (5 bases). This CDR3 comprises 13 residues. CDR1 is LNHDA, CDR2 SQIVND, per germline (reference sequence). Trimming removed 2 bases at V and 6 bases at J, with 10 bases between. The CDR3 here is CASSIMEGSEAFF. The CDR3, as DNA: TGTGCCAGTAGTATAATGGAGGGGTCTGAAGCTTTCTTT. The full variable domain, rest sourced from reference TRBV19 and TRBJ1-1, is DGGITQSPKYLFRKEGQNVTLSCEQNLNHDAMYWYRQDPGQGLRLIYYSQIVNDFQKGDIAEGYSVSREKKESFPLTVTSAQKNPTAFYLCASSIMEGSEAFFGQGTRLTVV.